The clone carrying this T cell receptor (beta chain) has more than one count but fewer than ten. What it binds is not known. This specimen belongs to a study of identical twins. Study-wide points: Beta out-of-frame sequences displayed a weaker excess of sharing between twins. Analyses of zero insertions could, in part, be confounded by invariant MAIT and iNKT cells. Carriage of fewer insertions was seen in abundant cord blood beta clonotypes, whereas memory repertoires showed none. Models underestimated how often monozygotic twins shared out-of-frame TCR alpha.

The CDR3 consists of 16 residues. TCRdb itself ran the 5' RACE reads through MiXCR, one entry per CDR3 protein. In the table there are roughly 350,000 distinct CDR3 sequences, over 9% of which are singletons. In addition, the sample was reused for a study of yellow fever vaccine responses in identical twins.

The chain combines TRBV21-1 with TRBJ2-1; TRBD2, the table's D call, lacks a check against the DNA. TRBV21-1 counts as a pseudogene. Sequencing was carried out using CD8+ T cells sorted from blood. The receptor was isolated from a woman aged 18-29 years in good health. CDR3 loop: CASSKATSGRGNEQFF. CDR3 sequence (DNA): TGTGCCAGCAGCAAAGCGACTAGCGGGAGGGGGAATGAGCAGTTCTTC.